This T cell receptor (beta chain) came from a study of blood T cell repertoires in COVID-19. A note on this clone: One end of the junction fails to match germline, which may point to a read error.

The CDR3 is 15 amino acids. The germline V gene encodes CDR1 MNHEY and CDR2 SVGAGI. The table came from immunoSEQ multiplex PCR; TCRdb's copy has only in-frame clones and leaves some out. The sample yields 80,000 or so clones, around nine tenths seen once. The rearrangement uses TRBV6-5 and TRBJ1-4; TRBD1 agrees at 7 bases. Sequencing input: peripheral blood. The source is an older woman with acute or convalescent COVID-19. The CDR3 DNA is TGTGCCAGCAGTGACTCGACAGGGTCTAATGAAAAACTGTTTTTT. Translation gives CASSDSTGSNEKLFF.